This TCR beta chain comes out of a study of cytomegalovirus exposure and HLA in healthy donors. V lost 11 bases and J lost 8; bases outside the gene matches: 15. This CDR3 contains 14 residues. CDR1 and CDR2 from the germline V gene are SGHDN and FVKESK. Study-wide findings and caveats: In a later analysis, at a false discovery rate of 0.05, approximately 16,000 TCR beta sequences matched HLA alleles.

Both 60 Vbeta primers and 13 Jbeta primers went into the PCR. The data were produced by immunoSEQ multiplex PCR, yet TCRdb's version contains in-frame clones alone and is incomplete. The data show about 160,000 clones, roughly four fifths seen once. With respect to this clone: Its target is unknown.

Sequencing was carried out using PBMCs. This TCR was recovered from a man between 50 and 59 years old in good health and CMV-seropositive. The rearrangement joins TRBV14 to TRBJ2-3; 8 nucleotides agree with TRBD2. The CDR3 region has the DNA TGTGCCTCCGCACGAGCGGGGGCGGTTGGTACGCAGTATTTT. As protein: CASARAGAVGTQYF.